This T cell receptor beta chain was sequenced during a study of cytomegalovirus exposure and HLA in healthy donors. This PCR relied on a set of 60 Vbeta primers and 13 Jbeta primers. The table came from immunoSEQ multiplex PCR; TCRdb's copy has only in-frame clones and leaves some out. The sample shows about 98,000 clones, roughly 80% of them seen only once. Regarding the study as a whole: Some public TCRs appeared in many individuals, while most sequences were rare. TCR beta chain V- and J-gene trimming was linked, in a later analysis, to a missense variant in DCLRE1C. Cytomegalovirus-associated status was assigned to about 180 TCR beta chains.

With regard to this clone: Antigen unknown.

Per the germline V gene, CDR1 is SGHAT and CDR2 is FQDESV (reference sequence). The CDR3 loop spans 17 amino acids. Deletions cut 4 bases from V and 0 bases from J, with 18 bases between. Source material: PBMCs. This chain links TRBV11-1 with TRBJ2-5; D is perhaps TRBD2 (5 bases). The TCR sequence derives from a man between 60 and 70 years old in good health and CMV-seropositive. In DNA, the CDR3 is TGTGCCAGCAGCTACCCCTACCGACGGGGAAACCAAGAGACCCAGTACTTC. Its protein product is CASSYPYRRGNQETQYF.